These T cell receptor beta chains were read from a single sample in a study of blood T cells in healthy people across ages. Via MiXCR, TCRdb re-called the 5' RACE reads, giving one row per CDR3 protein. This table holds 600,000 to 1,000,000 distinct CDR3 sequences, about three fifths found once. Sample: blood. These receptor sequences come from a man under 40 in good health. Both conserved end residues are part of each CDR3. A D gene is named only where the DNA matches it firmly. The listing skips clone size in some rows; elsewhere it reads once, few, many or a size class.

>.|TRBJ2-3|TRBV3-1|.
CASSQDAAQVRLTDTQYF
TGTGCCAGCAGCCAAGATGCTGCCCAGGTACGCCTCACAGATACGCAGTATTTT
>.|TRBJ1-1|TRBV7-9|.
CTSSFPGGGTEAFF
TGTACCAGCAGCTTTCCTGGGGGGGGCACTGAAGCTTTCTTT
>TRBD2|TRBJ2-1|TRBV20-1|few
CSAPQPGLAGDEQFF
TGCAGTGCTCCCCAACCGGGACTAGCGGGAGATGAGCAGTTCTTC
>TRBD1|TRBJ2-7|TRBV20-1|few
CSATIWGQAGEQYF
TGCAGTGCTACAATCTGGGGACAGGCAGGGGAGCAGTACTTC
>.|TRBJ2-1|TRBV5-1|.
CASCSLPQRGNEQFF
TGCGCCAGCTGCTCTCTTCCACAAAGGGGCAATGAGCAGTTCTTC
>.|TRBJ1-1|TRBV6-1|few
CASSDIRKEAFF
TGTGCCAGCAGTGATATCCGGAAAGAAGCTTTCTTT
>.|TRBJ1-2|TRBV12-3/TRBV12-4|.
CASSTSPGFYGYTF
TGTGCCAGCAGTACAAGCCCCGGTTTCTATGGCTACACCTTC
>TRBD1|TRBJ1-6|TRBV28|.
CAIWDREYNSPLHF
TGTGCCATATGGGACAGAGAGTATAATTCACCCCTCCACTTT
>.|TRBJ2-5|TRBV12-3/TRBV12-4|.
CASSFSSQGTQYF
TGTGCCAGCAGTTTTTCATCTCAGGGGACCCAGTACTTC
>TRBD2|TRBJ2-7|TRBV27|.
CASSLGLGVEQYF
TGTGCCAGCAGTCTAGGACTAGGGGTCGAGCAGTACTTC
>.|TRBJ2-5|TRBV7-7|.
CASSPLAGRQGQETQYF
TGTGCTAGCAGCCCACTGGCGGGAAGGCAGGGCCAAGAGACCCAGTACTTC
>.|TRBJ1-4|TRBV5-1|.
CASSLDVDGSRSTNEKLFF
TGCGCCAGCAGCTTGGACGTGGACGGATCGCGATCAACTAATGAAAAACTGTTTTTT
>TRBD2|TRBJ2-3|TRBV7-3|.
CASSSRLAGDGGDTQYF
TGTGCCAGCAGCTCCAGACTAGCGGGAGACGGGGGAGATACGCAGTATTTT
>.|TRBJ2-7|TRBV7-2|.
CASSFDPIYYEQYF
TGTGCCAGCAGCTTCGACCCGATATACTACGAGCAGTACTTC
>.|TRBJ2-7|TRBV20-1|few
CSASSPDKTYEQYF
TGCAGTGCTAGCTCGCCAGATAAGACCTACGAGCAGTACTTC
>.|TRBJ1-2|TRBV9|once
CASSGRSDYGYTF
TGTGCCAGCAGCGGTCGGTCAGACTATGGCTACACCTTC
>.|TRBJ1-1|TRBV6-5|once
CASSYTALTRFNTEAFF
TGTGCCAGCAGTTACACGGCCCTCACGCGGTTTAACACTGAAGCTTTCTTT
>TRBD2|TRBJ2-5|TRBV20-1|.
CSASGLAGDGETQYF
TGCAGTGCTTCAGGACTAGCGGGAGATGGGGAGACCCAGTACTTC
>.|TRBJ2-7|TRBV29-1|.
CSVALADPSPLPYEQYF
TGCAGCGTTGCGTTAGCGGATCCTAGCCCCCTCCCCTACGAGCAGTACTTC
>TRBD2|TRBJ2-1|TRBV29-1|.
CSGTSSYNEQFF
TGCAGTGGGACTAGCTCCTACAATGAGCAGTTCTTC
>TRBD2|TRBJ2-7|TRBV7-2|.
CASSLRAGDAYNEQYF
TGTGCCAGCAGCTTACGGGCGGGGGACGCCTACAATGAGCAGTACTTC
>.|TRBJ2-3|TRBV7-9|.
CASSSAGSVTQYF
TGTGCCAGCAGCTCCGCCGGATCCGTAACGCAGTATTTT
>.|TRBJ2-3|TRBV4-3|.
CASSQDGASLGDTQYF
TGCGCCAGCAGCCAAGATGGGGCTAGCCTTGGAGATACGCAGTATTTT
>TRBD1|TRBJ2-4|TRBV20-1|many
CSGQGAENIQYF
TGCAGTGGTCAGGGGGCGGAAAACATTCAGTACTTC
>TRBD1|TRBJ1-2|TRBV7-9|.
CASSLGQPFGYTF
TGTGCCAGCAGCTTGGGACAGCCGTTCGGCTACACCTTC
>TRBD1|TRBJ2-7|TRBV2|.
CASTGRGTVSYEQYF
TGTGCCAGCACTGGAAGGGGGACAGTGTCCTACGAGCAGTACTTC
>TRBD2|TRBJ2-3|TRBV11-2|.
CASSYSSGFTDTQYF
TGTGCCAGCAGCTACTCTAGCGGATTCACAGATACGCAGTATTTT
>.|TRBJ2-6|TRBV21-1|.
CASSKDNSGANVLTF
TGTGCCAGCAGCAAGGACAACTCTGGGGCCAACGTCCTGACTTTC
>.|TRBJ2-4|TRBV30|.
CAWSVGGFTGGIQYF
TGTGCCTGGAGTGTAGGGGGTTTCACCGGGGGCATTCAGTACTTC
>TRBD2|TRBJ2-1|TRBV20-1|.
CSARDSAGVPYNEQFF
TGCAGTGCTAGAGATTCAGCGGGAGTGCCCTACAATGAGCAGTTCTTC
>.|TRBJ1-1|TRBV7-2|.
CASSLGDGLWNTEAFF
TGTGCCAGCAGCTTAGGGGATGGACTTTGGAACACTGAAGCTTTCTTT
>.|TRBJ1-4|TRBV7-6|once
CASSNGLTNEKLFF
TGTGCCAGCAGTAACGGATTAACTAATGAAAAACTGTTTTTT
>.|TRBJ2-3|TRBV6-5|.
CASSYFQGTPDTQYF
TGTGCCAGCAGTTACTTCCAGGGGACGCCAGATACGCAGTATTTT
>.|TRBJ2-7|TRBV7-2|.
CASSIRIGLLSYEQYF
TGTGCCAGCAGCATCCGGATAGGGTTGTTGTCCTACGAGCAGTACTTC
>TRBD2|TRBJ2-3|TRBV6-1|.
CASSEAPAGGFYTDTQYF
TGTGCCAGCAGTGAAGCCCCCGCGGGGGGATTCTACACAGATACGCAGTATTTT
>.|TRBJ1-4|TRBV7-9|few
CASSLPRDDEKLFF
TGTGCCAGCAGCTTACCAAGGGACGATGAAAAACTGTTTTTT
>.|TRBJ1-1|TRBV10-3|.
CAIGVLLEGGHATEAFF
TGTGCCATCGGTGTTCTACTGGAGGGCGGACATGCCACTGAAGCTTTCTTT
>.|TRBJ2-4|TRBV7-2|few
CASGENIQYF
TGTGCCAGCGGGGAAAACATTCAGTACTTC
>TRBD1|TRBJ2-7|TRBV11-2|.
CASSLPRDRVSRGYNEQYF
TGTGCCAGCAGCTTACCACGGGACAGAGTTTCCAGGGGCTACAATGAGCAGTACTTC
>.|TRBJ2-7|TRBV29-1|few
CSVEDGRTTHEQYF
TGCAGCGTTGAAGATGGCCGGACGACCCACGAGCAGTACTTC
>.|TRBJ1-2|TRBV29-1|.
CSVDKGLPLGGYTF
TGCAGCGTTGACAAGGGACTTCCCCTTGGTGGCTACACCTTC
>.|TRBJ2-7|TRBV10-2|few
CASSGSGEQYF
TGTGCCAGCAGTGGCTCAGGAGAGCAGTACTTC
>TRBD2|TRBJ2-2|TRBV6-5|.
CASSSGTSGSSMAEELFF
TGTGCCAGCAGTTCAGGGACTAGCGGGAGCTCTATGGCCGAGGAGCTGTTTTTT
>.|TRBJ2-4|TRBV6-5|.
CASRGTPKNIQYF
TGTGCCAGCAGGGGGACCCCCAAAAACATTCAGTACTTC
>TRBD2|TRBJ2-3|TRBV7-2|.
CASSRYGTSGTPPTDTQYF
TGTGCCAGCAGCCGATACGGGACTAGCGGAACCCCCCCCACAGATACGCAGTATTTT
>.|TRBJ1-2|TRBV6-4|.
CASRDSGARGYTF
TGTGCCAGCAGAGACTCAGGTGCGAGGGGCTACACCTTC
>TRBD1|TRBJ2-3|TRBV12-3/TRBV12-4|few
CASSFRGSADVQYF
TGTGCCAGCAGTTTCAGGGGGAGCGCAGATGTGCAGTATTTT
>.|TRBJ2-3|TRBV7-8|few
CASSLVITDTQYF
TGTGCCAGCAGCTTAGTCATAACAGATACGCAGTATTTT
>.|TRBJ2-1|TRBV20-1|.
CSALSRNEQFF
TGCAGTGCCCTCTCACGCAATGAGCAGTTCTTC
>TRBD1|TRBJ2-1|TRBV12-3/TRBV12-4|few
CASSLIGGAHNEQFF
TGTGCCAGCAGTTTAATAGGGGGCGCCCACAATGAGCAGTTCTTC
>.|TRBJ2-7|TRBV3-1|.
CASSLGTQIVHEQYF
TGTGCCAGCAGCCTTGGGACCCAAATCGTCCACGAGCAGTACTTC
>TRBD1|TRBJ2-7|TRBV2|.
CASTVRGQGYEQYF
TGTGCCAGCACTGTAAGGGGACAGGGCTACGAGCAGTACTTC
>TRBD1|TRBJ2-1|TRBV24-1|.
CATSDPTGTGEQFF
TGTGCCACCAGTGATCCGACAGGGACGGGTGAGCAGTTCTTC
>.|TRBJ1-2|TRBV15|.
CATSRLDGGGNGYTF
TGTGCCACCAGCAGACTAGACGGGGGCGGTAATGGCTACACCTTC
>TRBD2|TRBJ2-7|TRBV20-1|few
CSAIPASGMFEQYF
TGCAGTGCTATCCCCGCTAGCGGGATGTTCGAGCAGTACTTC